This record concerns one T cell receptor (beta chain) sequence. In this sample, this clonotype turned up once. It lacks a known antigen. Base qualities are missing; no much larger clone stands one base away. One read provides weak support. From the cysteine up to the phenylalanine, the CDR3 has a length of 15 residues. CDR3 DNA is the only sequence kept; it has 45 bases, read in frame from the first base. CDR1 and CDR2 are read off the germline V gene as KGHSH and LQKENI. V is clipped by 2 bases and J by 2 bases, and the sequence between their germline boundaries is 11 bases long. The source of the sample is a study of identical twins (dated by TCRdb to 2016 to 2017). Regarding the complete study: TCR alpha and beta repertoires from monozygotic twins, unrelated adults of various ages and cord blood were deep-sequenced to test whether fetal clonotypes persist. To rule out contamination, replicate twin experiments were performed at different times with different library preparation protocols.

General conclusions and limits of the study: Because the same donors could not be followed over many years, conclusions were based on cross-sectional statistical analysis. Zero-insertion analyses could be partly confounded by invariant T cells such as MAIT and iNKT, though diverse VJ usage argued against such confounding for most clonotypes. In monozygotic twins, recombination models systematically underestimated out-of-frame TCR alpha sharing, but the models matched the sharing seen between unrelated individuals. Abundant cord blood beta clonotypes carried fewer insertions; young adult naive repertoires showed a weaker similar trend, while memory repertoires showed none. Out-of-frame TCR alpha sequences shared between twins showed an excess of low generation-probability sequences compared with coincidental sharing between unrelated individuals. Excess twin sharing in beta out-of-frame sequences was weaker because fewer shared sequences lowered the signal-to-noise ratio.

All donors were healthy Caucasians. Three pairs of female monozygotic twins, all aged roughly 18 to 29 years, were included in the twin cohort. The RNA used for TCR libraries was isolated from peripheral blood mononuclear cells. The receptor library was made with 5' RACE. The sequencer listed for this sample is Illumina HiSeq 2000. Template switching added a universal primer binding site, and the final cDNA carried a unique molecular identifier that allowed TCR cDNA molecules to be counted accurately. Specific primers in the conserved constant-segment region were used to synthesize first-strand cDNA for TCR alpha and beta chains. To control for contamination, every cDNA library carried two barcodes: a SMART-Mk sample barcode plus Illumina barcodes. TruSeq adapter sequences along with Illumina sample barcodes were introduced in two successive PCR steps. Sequencing of the TCR alpha and beta cDNA libraries was done on the Illumina HiSeq platform using custom primers. The source study handled its data this way. Unique molecular identifiers were extracted from raw reads with MiGEC, and CDR3 positions were determined with MiXCR. For each individual, recombination models were inferred using an EM algorithm with the repgenHMM and IGoR tools. Shared clonotype analysis was performed with the tcR package in R, normalizing sharing by the product of cloneset sizes. To study raw recombination free of thymic and clonal selection effects, out-of-frame nonproductive sequences were analyzed. TCRdb reprocessed the public reads (quality trimming at Q25 with fastp, clone calling with MiXCR) and kept in-frame beta chains. Identical CDR3 proteins give one entry, which carries the most common genes and DNA. TCRdb's processing, not the authors' own work, is the source of the V and J calls. The table for this sample lists about 790,000 distinct CDR3 sequences; 18% of them were counted only once. The top ten constitute roughly 13% of the sample.

These same data were also listed under a study on T cells expressing NK-cell markers. From the second report: TCR beta-chain repertoires were profiled in sorted CD3+CD56+NKG2C+, CD3+CD56+NKG2C- and CD3+CD56-NKG2C+ T-cell subsets from several donors. Among the eight sequenced donors, only one was HCMV-seronegative, while the other seven were HCMV-seropositive. In several experiments an anti-gammadeltaTCR antibody was added to restrict sorting to alphabetaTCR-expressing T cells. In roughly six donors, the dominant CD3+CD56+NKG2C+ clonotypes ranked among the top 10 CD8+ clonotypes, making up roughly 1.0-7.0% of CD8+ T cells. Those dominant clonotypes were again the most abundant among CD3+CD56-NKG2C+ cells in several donors, at 28.3-60.1%. It remained unclear whether the expanded NKG2C-expressing T cell clones were specific for HCMV antigens. The study sequenced eight donors, all healthy volunteers chosen at random: three men and five women. HCMV-specific IgG was detected in serum with a commercial ELISA kit to determine HCMV serostatus. For about six donors, bulk peripheral blood T-cell repertoires were additionally sequenced from unsorted PBMC. MIGEC handled demultiplexing of the reads and grouping by UMI, while MiTCR was used to assemble and quantify clonotypes. To exclude erroneous sequences, any TCR cDNA sequence not supported by at least two reads was discarded. Downstream repertoire analysis used the tcR package, and clonotypes were matched across fractions by CDR3 nucleotide sequence plus V segment. Antigen specificity was annotated against VDJdb with VDJmatch, allowing one amino acid substitution in CDR3.

This receptor was taken from a woman under 30 in good health. Specimen: PBMCs. This chain joins TRBV18 to TRBJ2-3; the D gene is unclear. The bases are TGTGCCAGCTCACCATCTGGGAACTTCACAGATACGCAGTATTTT. Its protein is CASSPSGNFTDTQYF.